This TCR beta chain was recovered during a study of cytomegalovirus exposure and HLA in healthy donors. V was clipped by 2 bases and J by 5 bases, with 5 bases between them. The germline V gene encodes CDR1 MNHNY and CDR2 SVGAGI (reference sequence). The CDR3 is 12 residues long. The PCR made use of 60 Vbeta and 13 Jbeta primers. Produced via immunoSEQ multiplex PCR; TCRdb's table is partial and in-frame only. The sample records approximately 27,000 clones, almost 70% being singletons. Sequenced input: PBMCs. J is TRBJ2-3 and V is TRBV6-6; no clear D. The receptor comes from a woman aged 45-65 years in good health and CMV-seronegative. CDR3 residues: CASSYIQDTQYF. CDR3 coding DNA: TGTGCCAGCAGTTACATTCAAGATACGCAGTATTTT.